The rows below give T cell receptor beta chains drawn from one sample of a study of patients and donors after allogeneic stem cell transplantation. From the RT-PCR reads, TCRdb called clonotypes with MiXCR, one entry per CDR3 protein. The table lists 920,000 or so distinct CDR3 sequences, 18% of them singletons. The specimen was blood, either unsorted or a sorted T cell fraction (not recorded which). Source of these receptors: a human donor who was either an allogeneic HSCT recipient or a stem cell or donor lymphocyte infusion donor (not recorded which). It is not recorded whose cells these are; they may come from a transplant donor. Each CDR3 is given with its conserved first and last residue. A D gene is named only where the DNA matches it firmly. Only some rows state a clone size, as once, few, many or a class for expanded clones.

CDR3 protein: CASSLNRPSEQFF; CDR3 DNA: TGTGCCAGCAGCTTGAATCGGCCCAGTGAGCAGTTCTTC; V gene: TRBV7-2; clone size: -; J gene: TRBJ2-1; D gene: -
CDR3 protein: CATSKGGTLYNEQFF; CDR3 DNA: TGTGCCACCAGTAAAGGCGGGACCCTCTACAATGAGCAGTTCTTC; V gene: TRBV24-1; clone size: -; J gene: TRBJ2-1; D gene: -
CDR3 protein: CASSSVDFPYEQYF; CDR3 DNA: TGTGCCAGCAGTTCAGTGGACTTCCCCTACGAGCAGTACTTC; V gene: TRBV12-3/TRBV12-4; clone size: many; J gene: TRBJ2-7; D gene: -
CDR3 protein: CASSHPGTSAFTDTQYF; CDR3 DNA: TGCGCCAGCAGCCACCCCGGGACTAGCGCTTTCACAGATACGCAGTATTTT; V gene: TRBV4-3; clone size: -; J gene: TRBJ2-3; D gene: TRBD2
CDR3 protein: CAWSEGNEQFF; CDR3 DNA: TGTGCCTGGAGTGAGGGTAATGAGCAGTTCTTC; V gene: TRBV30; clone size: few; J gene: TRBJ2-1; D gene: -
CDR3 protein: CASSLAGLAGIHEQYF; CDR3 DNA: TGTGCCAGCAGCCTCGCAGGTCTAGCGGGAATACACGAGCAGTACTTC; V gene: TRBV5-6; clone size: -; J gene: TRBJ2-7; D gene: TRBD2
CDR3 protein: CSARDLGKALNTEAFF; CDR3 DNA: TGCAGTGCTAGAGATCTAGGGAAGGCGCTGAACACTGAAGCTTTCTTT; V gene: TRBV20-1; clone size: few; J gene: TRBJ1-1; D gene: -
CDR3 protein: CASSLVSGAFNEQFF; CDR3 DNA: TGCGCCAGCAGCTTGGTTAGCGGGGCCTTCAATGAGCAGTTCTTC; V gene: TRBV5-1; clone size: many; J gene: TRBJ2-1; D gene: TRBD2
CDR3 protein: CASSQQGASYNEQFF; CDR3 DNA: TGTGCCAGCAGTCAGCAGGGGGCCTCCTACAATGAGCAGTTCTTC; V gene: TRBV6-4; clone size: -; J gene: TRBJ2-1; D gene: TRBD1
CDR3 protein: CSARRIRGQDYEQYF; CDR3 DNA: TGCAGTGCTAGACGGATCCGGGGGCAGGACTACGAGCAGTACTTC; V gene: TRBV20-1; clone size: -; J gene: TRBJ2-7; D gene: -
CDR3 protein: CASSFRAADTEAFF; CDR3 DNA: TGTGCCAGCAGTTTTCGAGCAGCCGACACTGAAGCTTTCTTT; V gene: TRBV12-3/TRBV12-4; clone size: many; J gene: TRBJ1-1; D gene: -
CDR3 protein: CATREKGTGTDEAFF; CDR3 DNA: TGTGCCACCCGAGAAAAGGGGACCGGGACGGATGAAGCTTTCTTT; V gene: TRBV7-2; clone size: many; J gene: TRBJ1-1; D gene: -
CDR3 protein: CASSQDFLRPQGGTEAFF; CDR3 DNA: TGTGCCAGCAGCCAAGACTTCTTGAGACCCCAAGGAGGCACTGAAGCTTTCTTT; V gene: TRBV3-1; clone size: -; J gene: TRBJ1-1; D gene: -
CDR3 protein: CASSSQAGANTGELFF; CDR3 DNA: TGTGCCAGCAGCTCCCAAGCGGGAGCGAACACCGGGGAGCTGTTTTTT; V gene: TRBV9; clone size: many; J gene: TRBJ2-2; D gene: TRBD2
CDR3 protein: CATGGGSPLHF; CDR3 DNA: TGTGCAACAGGGGGCGGATCACCCCTCCACTTT; V gene: TRBV6-2/TRBV6-3; clone size: many; J gene: TRBJ1-6; D gene: TRBD1
CDR3 protein: CASSLVSGTLNGETQYF; CDR3 DNA: TGTGCCAGCAGCCTCGTCTCCGGGACTCTCAATGGAGAGACCCAGTACTTC; V gene: TRBV3-1; clone size: -; J gene: TRBJ2-5; D gene: -
CDR3 protein: CAIAERAGVGDTQYF; CDR3 DNA: TGTGCCATCGCGGAGCGAGCGGGAGTTGGAGATACGCAGTATTTT; V gene: TRBV10-3; clone size: few; J gene: TRBJ2-3; D gene: TRBD2
CDR3 protein: CASSLHGLGEETQYF; CDR3 DNA: TGTGCCAGCAGCCTCCACGGACTAGGTGAGGAGACCCAGTACTTC; V gene: TRBV7-9; clone size: few; J gene: TRBJ2-5; D gene: TRBD2
CDR3 protein: CSARPPTGGNTEAFF; CDR3 DNA: TGCAGTGCTAGACCACCGACAGGGGGCAACACTGAAGCTTTCTTT; V gene: TRBV20-1; clone size: -; J gene: TRBJ1-1; D gene: TRBD1
CDR3 protein: CAISAARGYGYTF; CDR3 DNA: TGTGCCATTTCGGCAGCGCGTGGCTATGGCTACACCTTC; V gene: TRBV24-1; clone size: few; J gene: TRBJ1-2; D gene: -
CDR3 protein: CASSLTSIGSYNEQFF; CDR3 DNA: TGTGCCAGCAGCCTTACGTCAATTGGCTCCTACAATGAGCAGTTCTTC; V gene: TRBV7-6; clone size: few; J gene: TRBJ2-1; D gene: -
CDR3 protein: CASFADYNSPLHF; CDR3 DNA: TGCGCCAGCTTCGCAGATTATAATTCACCCCTCCACTTT; V gene: TRBV5-1; clone size: few; J gene: TRBJ1-6; D gene: -
CDR3 protein: CASGPRHRDNQPQHF; CDR3 DNA: TGTGCCAGCGGTCCCCGACACAGGGACAATCAGCCCCAGCATTTT; V gene: TRBV27; clone size: few; J gene: TRBJ1-5; D gene: -
CDR3 protein: CASSLAAGPRHSPLHF; CDR3 DNA: TGTGCCAGCAGCTTAGCGGCCGGGCCCCGCCATTCACCCCTCCACTTT; V gene: TRBV7-9; clone size: few; J gene: TRBJ1-6; D gene: -
CDR3 protein: CASSEGTGLNTEAFF; CDR3 DNA: TGTGCCAGCAGCGAGGGGACAGGGTTGAACACTGAAGCTTTCTTT; V gene: TRBV9; clone size: -; J gene: TRBJ1-1; D gene: TRBD1
CDR3 protein: CASSPIGLTSYNEQFF; CDR3 DNA: TGTGCCAGCAGTCCCATTGGGCTCACCTCCTACAATGAGCAGTTCTTC; V gene: TRBV2; clone size: few; J gene: TRBJ2-1; D gene: -
CDR3 protein: CAWTVGFRTEAFF; CDR3 DNA: TGTGCCTGGACCGTGGGGTTTCGCACTGAAGCTTTCTTT; V gene: TRBV30; clone size: -; J gene: TRBJ1-1; D gene: -
CDR3 protein: CASSGPLGSTLHF; CDR3 DNA: TGCGCCAGCAGTGGACCTTTGGGAAGCACCCTCCACTTT; V gene: TRBV4-3; clone size: -; J gene: TRBJ1-6; D gene: -
CDR3 protein: CASSLEELQFF; CDR3 DNA: TGTGCCAGCAGCTTAGAAGAGCTGCAGTTCTTC; V gene: TRBV11-3; clone size: -; J gene: TRBJ2-1; D gene: -
CDR3 protein: CASSHTGLETQYF; CDR3 DNA: TGTGCCAGCAGCCACACAGGGCTAGAGACCCAGTACTTC; V gene: TRBV11-2; clone size: few; J gene: TRBJ2-5; D gene: -
CDR3 protein: CASSTRGRTEAFF; CDR3 DNA: TGTGCCAGCAGTACCCGGGGTCGCACTGAAGCTTTCTTT; V gene: TRBV12-3/TRBV12-4; clone size: -; J gene: TRBJ1-1; D gene: -
CDR3 protein: CASSFRAGGAYEQYF; CDR3 DNA: TGTGCCAGCAGCTTCCGAGCGGGGGGAGCCTACGAGCAGTACTTC; V gene: TRBV11-2; clone size: few; J gene: TRBJ2-7; D gene: TRBD2
CDR3 protein: CATSRGLANNEQFF; CDR3 DNA: TGTGCCACCAGCAGGGGACTAGCGAACAATGAGCAGTTCTTC; V gene: TRBV15; clone size: few; J gene: TRBJ2-1; D gene: TRBD2
CDR3 protein: CSAGDRVAYGYTF; CDR3 DNA: TGCAGTGCTGGAGACAGGGTGGCCTATGGCTACACCTTC; V gene: TRBV20-1; clone size: -; J gene: TRBJ1-2; D gene: TRBD1
CDR3 protein: CASSQVGQITDTQYF; CDR3 DNA: TGTGCCAGCAGCCAAGTGGGACAGATCACAGATACGCAGTATTTT; V gene: TRBV3-1; clone size: -; J gene: TRBJ2-3; D gene: TRBD1
CDR3 protein: CASSQDGGVLYEQYF; CDR3 DNA: TGTGCCAGCAGCCAAGATGGGGGGGTCCTCTACGAGCAGTACTTC; V gene: TRBV3-1; clone size: few; J gene: TRBJ2-7; D gene: TRBD2
CDR3 protein: CASSLDTSSSYEQYF; CDR3 DNA: TGTGCCAGCAGCTTAGACACATCGAGCTCCTACGAGCAGTACTTC; V gene: TRBV7-9; clone size: -; J gene: TRBJ2-7; D gene: -
CDR3 protein: CSALGQSSYNEQFF; CDR3 DNA: TGCAGTGCCCTTGGCCAAAGCTCCTACAATGAGCAGTTCTTC; V gene: TRBV20-1; clone size: -; J gene: TRBJ2-1; D gene: -
CDR3 protein: CASSQWGLADGELFF; CDR3 DNA: TGTGCCAGCAGCCAGTGGGGACTAGCGGACGGGGAGCTGTTTTTT; V gene: TRBV5-5; clone size: -; J gene: TRBJ2-2; D gene: TRBD2
CDR3 protein: CSVDGPFNEQFF; CDR3 DNA: TGCAGCGTTGATGGGCCTTTCAATGAGCAGTTCTTC; V gene: TRBV29-1; clone size: few; J gene: TRBJ2-1; D gene: -